The 23 T cell receptor beta chains below all came from one sample that was sequenced in a study of regulatory T cells in long-lasting Graves disease. Indicated time point: newly diagnosed GD, antithyroid drugs for less than 3 months. RNA extracted from PBMCs served as the sequencing template. Both iRepertoire HTBI primers and Arm-PCR of CDR3 regions were used to build the TCR beta libraries. TCRdb independently ran MiXCR on the multiplex PCR reads; one entry per CDR3 protein. The sample lists approximately 400,000 distinct CDR3 sequences; about 12% were seen once. This sample also appeared in a second study, on T cells in Graves' hyperthyroidism and ophthalmopathy.

The sequencing here drew on peripheral blood mononuclear cells (PBMCs), taken at new diagnosis, from a patient treated with antithyroid drugs. The receptors shown here come from a woman between 18 and 30 years old with Graves disease.

Only a few counts were recorded for this clonotype. This chain links TRBV4-3 with TRBJ1-2; TRBD1 aligns across 10 bases. This CDR3 region has 16 residues. CDR1 is LGHNA and CDR2 is YSLEER in the germline V gene. V was clipped by 4 bases and J by 8 bases; unmatched bases: 13. CDR3 residues: CASSRGTGERSGGYTF. For the CDR3, the DNA is TGCGCCAGCAGCCGCGGGACAGGGGAAAGGTCTGGGGGCTACACCTTC.

Concerning this clonotype itself: A much larger clone is a single base away; this may be a read error. The V and J genes are TRBV28 and TRBJ2-1; 12 nucleotides line up with TRBD1. The CDR3 is 16 residues long. Germline CDR1 reads MDHEN; CDR2 reads SYDVKM. V lost 5 bases and J lost 5; bases outside the gene matches: 7. The chain's CDR3 is CASSDPGTGGHNEQFF. CDR3 bases: TGTGCCAGCAGTGACCCCGGGACAGGGGGCCACAATGAGCAGTTCTTC.

The chain couples TRBV6-2 or TRBV6-3 to TRBJ2-2; D possibly corresponds to TRBD1 (6 bases). The CDR3 extends over 16 amino acids. CDR1 MNHEY and CDR2 SVGEGT come from the germline V gene. Trimming took 0 bases from V and 5 from J, leaving 13 bases between them. The CDR3, as DNA: TGTGCCAGCAGTTACTCCTCGACAGGCTGGACCGGGGAGCTGTTTTTT. Its translation is CASSYSSTGWTGELFF.

Many counts were recorded for this clonotype. The chain has TRBV6-1 and TRBJ2-7; D gene unclear. Trimming stripped 5 bases from V and 7 bases from J, with 12 bases between. This CDR3 spans 12 amino acids. Per germline, CDR1 MNHNS and CDR2 SASEGT. Here the CDR3 DNA reads TGTGCCAGCAGTCACAAAACCGGGGAGCAGTACTTC. This translates into CASSHKTGEQYF.

This clonotype was counted only a few times. This rearrangement joins TRBV7-8 to TRBJ1-2; perhaps TRBD1 as D (5 bases). The CDR3 has 16 residues. Germline CDR1 reads SGHVS; CDR2 reads FQNEAQ. V lost 5 bases, J lost 0 bases, and 16 bases lay in between. The CDR3 nucleotides are TGTGCCAGCAGCCTGAGGGACCGACCGACTAACTATGGCTACACCTTC. Amino acid sequence: CASSLRDRPTNYGYTF.

Notes on this clonotype: Germline and junction disagree at one end, which may indicate a read error. V gene TRBV27 combines with J gene TRBJ2-3, with D tentatively TRBD2 (5 bases). Per the germline V gene, CDR1 is MNHEY and CDR2 is SMNVEV (reference sequence). CDR3 length equals 15 residues. CDR3 protein: CASSFGKIWGDTRYF. The CDR3 DNA sequence: TGTGCCAGCAGTTTCGGGAAAATATGGGGAGATACGCGGTATTTT.

Concerning this clonotype itself: This could be a read error, since a much larger clone is one nucleotide away. The chain has TRBV28 and TRBJ2-4; D not certain. Trimming removed 7 bases from V and 13 bases from J, with 29 bases in between. CDR1 is MDHEN and CDR2 is SYDVKM in the germline V gene. The CDR3 has 16 residues. The DNA for the CDR3 is TGTGCCAGCACCCCTTTCAGAGCGCGAAACTACAATGAGCAGTACTTC. Amino acids: CASTPFRARNYNEQYF.

In regard to this clonotype: The junction does not match germline at one end; this may be a read error. The rearrangement joins TRBV4-1 to TRBJ2-1; D might be TRBD2 (7 bases). Germline V gene sequence: CDR1 MGHRA, CDR2 YSYEKL. This CDR3 spans 16 amino acids. In DNA, the CDR3 is TGCGCCAGCACCCAAGATGCGGGGGCTCGGAACAGTGAGCAGTTCTTC. Its protein product is CASTQDAGARNSEQFF.

A word on this clonotype: Since a much larger clone is just one base distant, this may be a read error. The CDR3 does not close with the conserved phenylalanine or tryptophan, likely indicating a read error. This chain uses TRBV12-5 with TRBJ1-3; D is uncertain. The V gene's germline CDR1 is LGHNT and CDR2 FRNRAP. V was cut by 0 bases and J by 4 bases, with 13 bases left in between. The CDR3 is made up of 16 amino acids. The CDR3 reads CASGLVLRGLGNTIYL. CDR3 DNA sequence: TGTGCTAGTGGTTTGGTACTAAGAGGTCTGGGAAACACCATATATCTT.

This clonotype was seen many times. CDR3 region: CAWSRGSGVVDEQFF. In DNA form, the CDR3 reads TGTGCCTGGAGTCGGGGGAGTGGAGTGGTGGATGAGCAGTTCTTC. The chain is built from TRBV30 and TRBJ2-1; possible D gene TRBD2, 6 bases. There are 15 residues in the CDR3. V was cut by 2 bases and J by 8 bases, with 19 bases left in between. CDR1 and CDR2 from the germline V gene are GTSNPN and SVGIG (reference sequence).

Only a few counts were recorded for this clonotype. The chain couples TRBV7-2 to TRBJ2-1; D is uncertain. Germline loops: CDR1 SGHTA, CDR2 FQGNSA. The CDR3 totals 12 residues. V lost 4 bases to trimming and J lost 7 bases, with 8 bases between them. DNA of the CDR3: TGTGCCAGCAGCTCCCCTCATAATGAGCAGTTCTTC. Translated: CASSSPHNEQFF.

The rearrangement uses TRBV13 and TRBJ2-3, with TRBD1 as a possible D gene (6 bases). Trimming left V 4 bases short and J 4 bases short, with 21 bases between. The germline V gene has CDR1 PRHDT and CDR2 FYEKMQ (reference sequence). The CDR3 loop spans 17 amino acids. CDR3 bases: TGTGCCAGCAGCTCCAGGTCGACAGGAGCTTTCGCAGATACGCAGTATTTT. Translated: CASSSRSTGAFADTQYF. The entire variable domain, with the rest obtained from reference TRBV13 and TRBJ2-3, is as follows: AAGVIQSPRHLIKEKRETATLKCYPIPRHDTVYWYQQGPGQDPQFLISFYEKMQSDKGSIPDRFSAQQFSDYHSELNMSSLELGDSALYFCASSSRSTGAFADTQYFGPGTRLTVL.

This clonotype was observed many times. The chain joins TRBV11-2 to TRBJ2-1; 13 bases are a match to TRBD2. Germline lookup yields CDR1 SGHAT and CDR2 FQNNGV. There are 18 residues in the CDR3. V shed 3 bases and J 0 bases; nucleotides not matched to a gene: 5. The CDR3 sequence: CASSLGTSGVISYNEQFF. For the CDR3, the DNA is TGTGCCAGCAGCTTGGGGACTAGCGGGGTGATCTCCTACAATGAGCAGTTCTTC.

This clonotype was counted many times. This chain links TRBV27 with TRBJ2-1; a weak D match, TRBD1 (5 bases). V shed 0 bases and J shed 4 bases, with 16 bases lying between them. Germline CDR1 reads MNHEY; CDR2 reads SMNVEV (reference sequence). The CDR3 is 17 amino acids. The CDR3 nucleotides are TGTGCCAGCAGTTTATCTCTCGCGACCAGGGTTTACAATGAGCAGTTCTTC. It translates to CASSLSLATRVYNEQFF.

This clonotype was detected ten times or more. The chain has TRBV27 and TRBJ1-5; D ambiguous. V was pared by 3 bases and J by 6 bases, with 15 bases between. The V gene's germline CDR1 is MNHEY and CDR2 SMNVEV (reference sequence). The length of the CDR3 is 15 residues. CDR3 sequence: CASSFPLAHGQPQHF. As DNA, the CDR3 is TGTGCCAGCAGTTTCCCTCTAGCTCACGGTCAGCCCCAGCATTTT.

There are a few counts of this clonotype. The rearrangement uses TRBV4-3 and TRBJ1-2; TRBD1 is a possible D gene (5 bases). V was shortened by 4 bases and J by 5 bases, with 20 bases between the two germline ends. CDR3 length equals 16 residues. Germline V gene data show CDR1 as LGHNA and CDR2 as YSLEER. The CDR3 DNA reads as TGCGCCAGCAGCCTTCGCGGGGGGGAGGAGGCGTATGGCTACACCTTC. Amino acids: CASSLRGGEEAYGYTF.

The V call is TRBV20-1, the J call TRBJ1-1, with 8 bases that match TRBD1. CDR3 length: 14 residues. V shed 5 bases and J 6 bases; nucleotides not matched to a gene: 11. Per the germline V gene, CDR1 is DFQATT and CDR2 is SNEGSKA (reference sequence). CDR3 region: CSAPRDRRGAEAFF. In nucleotides, the CDR3 is TGCAGTGCTCCTCGGGACAGGAGGGGCGCTGAAGCTTTCTTT.

This clonotype was observed many times. The J gene is TRBJ2-4, the V gene TRBV11-2; 10 nucleotides line up with TRBD1. The CDR3 spans 14 residues. The V and J ends lost 5 bases and 9 bases, in that order; junction bases with no gene match: 7. The germline V gene has CDR1 SGHAT and CDR2 FQNNGV. The CDR3 nucleotides are TGTGCCAGCAGCAAGGACAGGGGGTCGGCCATTCAGTACTTC. Translating it yields CASSKDRGSAIQYF.

This clonotype came up a few times. The rearrangement links TRBV5-1 to TRBJ1-1; D unclear. Germline V gene sequence: CDR1 SGHRS, CDR2 YFSETQ. The CDR3 has 14 amino acids. Trimming left V 4 bases short and J 6 bases short, with 16 bases between. CDR3 sequence (DNA): TGCGCCAGCAGCCTCCCTGACCGAAAAGCTGAAGCTTTCTTT. Its protein is CASSLPDRKAEAFF.

This clonotype was counted many times. The chain couples TRBV5-5 to TRBJ1-1; 7 nucleotides match TRBD1. The CDR3 contains 14 residues. Germline V gives CDR1 SGHKS, CDR2 YYEKEE (reference sequence). Trimming removed 4 bases from V and 2 bases from J; junction bases left unmatched: 5. CDR3 residues: CASSPDRENTEAFF. The CDR3 DNA follows: TGTGCCAGCAGCCCCGACAGGGAAAACACTGAAGCTTTCTTT.

This clonotype was detected ten times or more. The J gene is TRBJ2-7, the V gene TRBV20-1, with D maybe TRBD2 (6 bases). Germline V gene data show CDR1 as DFQATT and CDR2 as SNEGSKA (reference sequence). This CDR3 has 15 residues. Trimming took 1 base from V and 3 from J, leaving 16 bases between them. CDR3 DNA: TGCAGTGCTAGAGGCCGGGACTCGCTATACTACGAGCAGTACTTC. Encoded protein: CSARGRDSLYYEQYF.

This clonotype has a count of ten or more. The chain couples TRBV11-2 to TRBJ1-3; unclear D gene. This CDR3 contains 14 residues. Germline assignment: CDR1 SGHAT and CDR2 FQNNGV. The V end lost 5 bases, the J end lost 2 bases, and 10 bases lay between the germline ends. The CDR3 DNA follows: TGTGCCAGCAGCCATAGCCGTCCTGGAAACACCATATATTTT. Its translation is CASSHSRPGNTIYF.

This clonotype was found many times. CDR3 region: CASSLLLGGASGTVQFF. For the CDR3, the DNA is TGTGCCAGCAGCTTACTATTGGGGGGGGCCAGCGGGACTGTACAGTTCTTC. This chain links TRBV7-9 with TRBJ2-1; the D gene is possibly TRBD2 (7 bases). Trimming removed 2 bases at V and 13 bases at J, with 27 bases between. This CDR3 region has 17 residues. Germline V gives CDR1 SEHNR, CDR2 FQNEAQ (reference sequence).